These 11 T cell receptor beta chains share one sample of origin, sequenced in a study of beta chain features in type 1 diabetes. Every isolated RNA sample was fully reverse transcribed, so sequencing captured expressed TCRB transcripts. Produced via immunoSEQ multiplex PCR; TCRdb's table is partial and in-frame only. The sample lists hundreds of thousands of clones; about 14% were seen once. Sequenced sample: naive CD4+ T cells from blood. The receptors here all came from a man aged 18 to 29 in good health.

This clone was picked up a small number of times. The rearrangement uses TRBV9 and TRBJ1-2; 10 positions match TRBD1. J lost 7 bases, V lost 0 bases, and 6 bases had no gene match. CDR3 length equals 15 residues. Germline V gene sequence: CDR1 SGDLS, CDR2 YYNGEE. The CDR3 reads CASSVEQDRGSGYTF. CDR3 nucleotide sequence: TGTGCCAGCAGCGTAGAACAGGACAGGGGGAGTGGCTACACCTTC. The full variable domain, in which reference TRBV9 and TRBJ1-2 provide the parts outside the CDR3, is DSGVTQTPKHLITATGQRVTLRCSPRSGDLSVYWYQQSLDQGLQFLIQYYNGEERAKGNILERFSAQQFPDLHSELNLSSLELGDSALYFCASSVEQDRGSGYTFGSGTRLTVV.

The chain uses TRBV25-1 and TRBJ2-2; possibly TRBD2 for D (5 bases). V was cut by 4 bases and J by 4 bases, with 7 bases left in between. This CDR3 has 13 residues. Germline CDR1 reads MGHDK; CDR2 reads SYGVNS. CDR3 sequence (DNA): TGTGCCAGCAGTGCCAGCGGCACCGGGGAGCTGTTTTTT. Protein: CASSASGTGELFF. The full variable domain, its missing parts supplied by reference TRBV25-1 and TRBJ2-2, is EADIYQTPRYLVIGTGKKITLECSQTMGHDKMYWYQQDPGMELHLIHYSYGVNSTEKGDLSSESTVSRIRTEHFPLTLESARPSHTSQYLCASSASGTGELFFGEGSRLTVL.

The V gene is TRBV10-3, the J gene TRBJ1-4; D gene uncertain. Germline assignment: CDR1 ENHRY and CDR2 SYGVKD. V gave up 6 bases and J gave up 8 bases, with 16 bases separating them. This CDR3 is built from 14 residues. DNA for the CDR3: TGTGCCATCAGAGCTACCGCCTTGGGGGAAAAACTGTTTTTT. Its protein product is CAIRATALGEKLFF.

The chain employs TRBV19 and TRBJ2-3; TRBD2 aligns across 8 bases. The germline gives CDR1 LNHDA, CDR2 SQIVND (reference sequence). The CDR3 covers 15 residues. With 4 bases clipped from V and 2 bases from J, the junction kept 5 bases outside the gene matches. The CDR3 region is CASSTAGALTDTQYF. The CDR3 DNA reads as TGTGCCAGTAGTACAGCGGGGGCGCTCACAGATACGCAGTATTTT.

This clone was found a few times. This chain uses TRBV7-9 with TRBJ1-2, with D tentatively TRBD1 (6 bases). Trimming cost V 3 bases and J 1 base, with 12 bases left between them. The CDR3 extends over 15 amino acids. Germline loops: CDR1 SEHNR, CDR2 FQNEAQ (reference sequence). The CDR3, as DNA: TGTGCCAGCAGCTTCGACAGGAGCTTTAACTATGGCTACACCTTC. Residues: CASSFDRSFNYGYTF.

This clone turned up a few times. The CDR3 DNA sequence: TGTGCCATCAGTGAGCCCCGAGGGGGGGTCGTAAACACCGGGGAGCTGTTTTTT. Its translation: CAISEPRGGVVNTGELFF. The chain has TRBV10-3 and TRBJ2-2; tentative D call: TRBD2 (7 bases). Germline V gene lookup returns CDR1 ENHRY and CDR2 SYGVKD. Trimming pared 2 bases from V and 2 bases from J, leaving 18 bases between. CDR3 size: 18 residues.

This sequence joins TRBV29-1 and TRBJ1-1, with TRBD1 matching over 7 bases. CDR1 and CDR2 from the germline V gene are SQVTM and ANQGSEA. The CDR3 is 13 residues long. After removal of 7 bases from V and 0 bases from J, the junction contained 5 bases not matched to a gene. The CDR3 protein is CSGRTGMNTEAFF. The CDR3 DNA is TGCAGCGGTCGGACAGGCATGAACACTGAAGCTTTCTTT.

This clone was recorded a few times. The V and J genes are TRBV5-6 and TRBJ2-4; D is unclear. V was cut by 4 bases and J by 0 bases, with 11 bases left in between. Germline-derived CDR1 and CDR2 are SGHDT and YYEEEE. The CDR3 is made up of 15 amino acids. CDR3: CASSTYTIAKNIQYF. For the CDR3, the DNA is TGTGCCAGCAGCACTTATACCATAGCCAAAAACATTCAGTACTTC.

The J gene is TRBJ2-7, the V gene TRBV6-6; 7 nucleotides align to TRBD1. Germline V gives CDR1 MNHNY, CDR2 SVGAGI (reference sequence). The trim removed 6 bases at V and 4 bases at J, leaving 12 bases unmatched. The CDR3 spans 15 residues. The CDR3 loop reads CASSPWDRLNYEQYF. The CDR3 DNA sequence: TGTGCCAGCAGCCCCTGGGACAGACTTAATTACGAGCAGTACTTC.

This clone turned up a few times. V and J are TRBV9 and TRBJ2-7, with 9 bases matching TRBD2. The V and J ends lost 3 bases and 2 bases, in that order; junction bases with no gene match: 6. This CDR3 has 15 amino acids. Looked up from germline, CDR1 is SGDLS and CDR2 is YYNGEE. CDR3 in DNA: TGTGCCAGCAGCGGTTTAGCTAGCGGGACCTACGAGCAGTACTTC. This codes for CASSGLASGTYEQYF.

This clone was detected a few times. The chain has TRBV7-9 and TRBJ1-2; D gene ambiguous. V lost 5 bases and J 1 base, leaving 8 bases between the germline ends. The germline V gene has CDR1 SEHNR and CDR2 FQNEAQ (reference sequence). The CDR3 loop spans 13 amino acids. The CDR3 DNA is TGTGCCAGCAGCGTACAGCTTAACTATGGCTACACCTTC. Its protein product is CASSVQLNYGYTF.